This section outlines one TCR beta chain sequence together with its context. The antigen is undetermined. Germline V CDR1 and CDR2: SGHRS, YFSETQ. The CDR3 contains 19 residues. The ends lost 0 bases at V and 1 base at J; junction bases unmatched: 7. Healthy HIV-negative adults without recent acute infections or vaccinations served as donors. This sample is drawn from a study of shared clonotypes between healthy human individuals. The study's findings and limits: It was anticipated that sequencing depth would influence how many clonotypes donors shared.

Deep was the level at which the assay was run. This table comes from immunoSEQ multiplex PCR, and its TCRdb copy is limited to in-frame clones, with some not included. This repertoire shows hundreds of thousands of clones, about 76% found once; its top ten account for 13%. This chain uses TRBV5-1 with TRBJ2-3; 14 nucleotides match TRBD2. This clonotype was sampled from a middle-aged woman in good health. Some clones in this sample may be carry-over from other donors' samples. Sequencing was done on a sample of PBMCs. The CDR3 bases are TGCGCCAGCAGCTTGGCCCTGACTAGCGGGAGGGGGGGCACAGATACGCAGTATTTT. It is translated as CASSLALTSGRGGTDTQYF. Drawing the rest from reference TRBV5-1 and TRBJ2-3, the complete variable domain is KAGVTQTPRYLIKTRGQQVTLSCSPISGHRSVSWYQQTPGQGLQFLFEYFSETQRNKGNFPGRFSGRQFSNSRSEMNVSTLELGDSALYLCASSLALTSGRGGTDTQYFGPGTRLTVL.